The rows below give T cell receptor beta chains drawn from one sample of a study of blood T cells in healthy people across ages. TCRdb independently ran MiXCR on the 5' RACE reads; one entry per CDR3 protein. Among about 730,000 distinct CDR3 sequences listed, about 42% were seen once. The sequenced sample was blood. Source of these receptors: a woman aged 55 to 70 in good health. The CDR3 runs from the conserved cysteine through the conserved F or W. Each record gives: clone size, V gene, D gene, J gene, CDR3 DNA, CDR3 protein. A D gene is named only where the DNA matches it firmly. Size is omitted from some rows. Given values are once, few, many or a class for expanded clones.

>few|TRBV3-1|TRBD1|TRBJ2-1
TGTGCCAGCAACATAGCCGGGACAGCCTCCTACAATGAGCAGTTCTTC
CASNIAGTASYNEQFF
>few|TRBV6-2/TRBV6-3|.|TRBJ1-2
TGTGCCAGCAGCCCCGCGGGAACACTTGTGGGGGGTTACACCTTC
CASSPAGTLVGGYTF
>few|TRBV7-6|TRBD1|TRBJ2-7
TGTGCCAGCAGCTCGGGGAAGGGACAGGGTTGGTACGAGCAGTACTTC
CASSSGKGQGWYEQYF
>few|TRBV3-1|.|TRBJ1-1
TGTGCCAGCAGCCAAACGACAGGGAACACTGAAGCTTTCTTT
CASSQTTGNTEAFF
>.|TRBV10-3|.|TRBJ1-5
TGTGCCATCAGAGATTCGGGGGCGAGCAATCAGCCCCAGCATTTT
CAIRDSGASNQPQHF
>few|TRBV2|.|TRBJ2-7
TGTGCCAGCACTATGGTTGACTACGAGCAGTACTTC
CASTMVDYEQYF
>.|TRBV13|.|TRBJ2-4
TGTGCCAGCAGCTCCCGGAGGGATGGAAACATTCAGTACTTC
CASSSRRDGNIQYF
>.|TRBV3-1|TRBD2|TRBJ2-3
TGTGCCAGCAGCCAGGTGGGACTAGCGGGCACAGATACGCAGTATTTT
CASSQVGLAGTDTQYF
>many|TRBV11-2|.|TRBJ2-2
TGTGCCAGCAGCCCACTTGGGGGGCCCGGGGAGCTGTTTTTT
CASSPLGGPGELFF
>.|TRBV27|.|TRBJ1-4
TGTGCCAGCAGACCCCAGGGAACTAATGAAAAACTGTTTTTT
CASRPQGTNEKLFF
>few|TRBV18|.|TRBJ1-5
TGTGCCAGCTCACCGGGGGGATCTCAGCCCCAGCATTTT
CASSPGGSQPQHF
>.|TRBV9|.|TRBJ1-3
TGTGCCAGCAGCGTAGCCGGGGGAGATGGAAACACCATATATTTT
CASSVAGGDGNTIYF
>.|TRBV25-1|.|TRBJ2-1
TGTGCCAGCAGTGACCTGACTAACCTTCATGAGCAGTTCTTC
CASSDLTNLHEQFF
>few|TRBV20-1|.|TRBJ2-2
TGCAGTGCTAGGAAGGGAGGTGGGGCCGGGGAGCTGTTTTTT
CSARKGGGAGELFF
>few|TRBV9|TRBD2|TRBJ2-7
TGTGCCAGCAGCCCCCGGACTAGCGGGGGGTCGGGCGAGCAGTACTTC
CASSPRTSGGSGEQYF
>.|TRBV28|TRBD1|TRBJ1-1
TGTGCCAGCAGCCTGGGGCGGGGACAGCCAAGAATGGCTTTCTTT
CASSLGRGQPRMAFF
>.|TRBV5-1|TRBD1|TRBJ2-6
TGCGCCAGCAGCTTGGCCGGACAGGGCTCGGGGGCCAACGTCCTGACTTTC
CASSLAGQGSGANVLTF
>few|TRBV19|.|TRBJ2-5
TGTGCCAGTAGCCTACTAGTTTTGGGAGAGCAGTACTTC
CASSLLVLGEQYF
>few|TRBV29-1|.|TRBJ2-3
TGCAGCGCCCTCAGGGATGGCGGAACGCAGTATTTT
CSALRDGGTQYF
>.|TRBV20-1|TRBD1|TRBJ1-2
TGCAGTGCTAGAGAAGGGGGCTCGGTCGACACCTTC
CSAREGGSVDTF
>.|TRBV12-5|TRBD1|TRBJ1-2
TGTGCTAGTGACTCACCGGGACAGGGAAATGGCTACACCTTC
CASDSPGQGNGYTF
>many|TRBV2|TRBD2|TRBJ2-1
TGTGCCAGCTCGGGGGGGCCCTACAATGAGCAGTTCTTC
CASSGGPYNEQFF
>few|TRBV20-1|.|TRBJ2-7
TGCAGTGCTAGGGCTAGCTCCTACGAGCAGTACTTC
CSARASSYEQYF
>.|TRBV6-1|.|TRBJ2-5
TGTGCCAGCAGTTTCGCCCGGCACAATGAGCAGTACTTC
CASSFARHNEQYF
>.|TRBV19|.|TRBJ2-6
TGTGCCAGTGACTTGTCTGGGGCCAACGTCCTGACTTTC
CASDLSGANVLTF
>many|TRBV3-1|.|TRBJ2-5
TGTGCCAGCAGCCAAGATGGAGTACAAGAGACCCAGTACTTC
CASSQDGVQETQYF
>.|TRBV29-1|TRBD2|TRBJ2-1
TGCAGCGCTGCTTTCAGCGGGAGCTCCTACAATGAGCAGTTCTTC
CSAAFSGSSYNEQFF
>many|TRBV7-2|.|TRBJ2-1
TGTGCCAGCAGCTTCACGTTCAATGAGCAGTTCTTC
CASSFTFNEQFF
>.|TRBV28|.|TRBJ2-1
TGTGCCAGCAGGAATGGGGGAGTGGGCAATGAGCAGTTCTTC
CASRNGGVGNEQFF
>.|TRBV7-2|.|TRBJ1-5
TGTGCCAGCAGCGCCGGACATAGCAATCAGCCCCAGCATTTT
CASSAGHSNQPQHF
>many|TRBV13|.|TRBJ2-7
TGTGCCAGCAGCTTAGGGTGGGGTTTTGGAAACGAGCAGTACTTC
CASSLGWGFGNEQYF
>.|TRBV6-6|.|TRBJ2-5
TGTGCCAGCACCCAGTTCCAACAAGAGACCCAGTACTTC
CASTQFQQETQYF
>few|TRBV5-1|.|TRBJ1-2
TGCGCCAGCAGCTTTGGGCTCTCGGGACCCTATGGCTACACCTTC
CASSFGLSGPYGYTF
>.|TRBV5-1|TRBD2|TRBJ2-5
TGCGCCAGCAGAAAAAGCGGGAGTAATGAGCAGTACTTC
CASRKSGSNEQYF
>many|TRBV10-3|.|TRBJ2-1
TGTGCCATCAGTGAGAGGGTAGCGGTCAGCTCCTACAATGAGCAGTTCTTC
CAISERVAVSSYNEQFF
>.|TRBV4-3|TRBD1|TRBJ2-3
TGCGCCAGCAGCAGGACGGGACAGGGAATTACAGATACGCAGTATTTT
CASSRTGQGITDTQYF
>few|TRBV10-3|.|TRBJ1-2
TGTGCCATCAGTGAGTCCAACAGGGATGGCTACACCTTC
CAISESNRDGYTF
>.|TRBV3-1|.|TRBJ1-2
TGTGCCAGCAGCCAAGGGATCCTGACAGTCCTATCAGGCTACACCTTC
CASSQGILTVLSGYTF
>many|TRBV10-3|.|TRBJ1-2
TGTGCCATCAGTGATAAGACAGTTTCCTATGGCTACACCTTC
CAISDKTVSYGYTF
>many|TRBV7-2|.|TRBJ2-7
TGTGCCAGCAGCTTAGTAACAGGGAAGCAGTACTTC
CASSLVTGKQYF
>.|TRBV20-1|.|TRBJ1-6
TGCAGTGCTAGAGATCTTCAAGACACTTCATTTTATAATTCACCCCTCCACTTT
CSARDLQDTSFYNSPLHF
>few|TRBV12-3/TRBV12-4|.|TRBJ2-7
TGTGCCAGCAGTTTAGGGGCCGGGTACACTTCGTACTTC
CASSLGAGYTSYF
>.|TRBV29-1|.|TRBJ2-5
TGCAGCGTTGCTGACAGAGCCGAGACCCAGTACTTC
CSVADRAETQYF